This record looks at one T cell receptor (beta chain) sequence and its context. The target antigen is unknown. CDR1 LNHDA and CDR2 SQIVND come from the germline V gene (reference sequence). The length of the CDR3 is 17 residues. The junction had 11 bases not matched to a gene; V was cut back by 3 bases and J by 7 bases. Some clones are missing from TCRdb's copy, which holds only in-frame ones; the method was immunoSEQ multiplex PCR. The sample lists about 120,000 clones; approximately 90% were seen once. This entry belongs to a study of T cell responses to AZD1222 COVID-19 vaccine. Points from the study as a whole: The reported proportion of spike-specific TCRs targeting unmutated variant regions was nearly half. Among those given AZD1222, only 5 to 7 were seropositive at baseline. Repertoires were obtained only post-peak T cell response.

The sequences come from peripheral blood, collected on day 0 of MenACWY control vaccination. The rearrangement joins TRBV19 to TRBJ2-1; TRBD2 matches at 11 bases. The sequence was collected from an adult in good health. The CDR3 sequence is CASSIRVAGGPINEQFF. In DNA, the CDR3 is TGTGCCAGTAGTATTAGAGTAGCGGGAGGGCCCATAAATGAGCAGTTCTTC.